Here is one T cell receptor beta chain with its context. The data originate from a study of cytomegalovirus exposure and HLA in healthy donors. Looking at the study overall: The roughly 100 million unique TCR beta sequences, from about 179 million T cells, were found by an earlier analysis. Clustering assigned 81% of the roughly 400 genotyped donors to the Caucasian-associated ancestry cluster.

This CDR3 is built from 14 residues. The germline V gene encodes CDR1 MGHRA and CDR2 YSYEKL. The germline V and J ends were trimmed by 4 bases and 4 bases, with 14 bases remaining between them. PCR involved 60 Vbeta and 13 Jbeta primers. Study processing details: An analysis that came later counted 77 million or so unique TCR beta chains, 10 million to 11 million shared. The protocol was immunoSEQ multiplex PCR, while the TCRdb copy is restricted to in-frame clones and leaves out a portion. D and trimming were read from the DNA, whereas the V and J calls and clone size are those reported in that table. The table shows approximately 88,000 clones, with around 81% occurring only once.

The V gene is TRBV4-1, the J gene TRBJ2-7; tentative D call: TRBD2 (5 bases). This clonotype originated in a man aged 18 to 30 in good health and CMV-seropositive. The sample consisted of PBMCs. The CDR3 loop reads CASSLSGKGYEQYF. In DNA, the CDR3 is TGCGCCAGCAGCCTCTCGGGGAAAGGGTACGAGCAGTACTTC.